This TCR beta chain was retrieved from a study of OX40 agonist ivuxolimab in advanced cancers. CDR3 size: 14 residues. Per germline, CDR1 SGHAT and CDR2 FQDESV (reference sequence). Trimming removed 2 bases at V and 2 bases at J, with 10 bases between. Assay: immunoSEQ multiplex PCR; the TCRdb copy retains only in-frame clones and omits some. The sample contains tens of thousands of clones, roughly 89% of which appear only once. Sample: CD4+ or CD8+ T cells sorted from blood, taken in a trial of the OX40 agonist ivuxolimab. The source is an adult with an advanced solid tumor such as melanoma, head and neck, liver or kidney cancer. V usage is TRBV11-1 and J usage is TRBJ2-7; D is undetermined. CDR3 coding DNA: TGTGCCAGCAGCTTAACACAAAAAGCCTACGAGCAGTACTTC. Translating gives CASSLTQKAYEQYF. Together with reference TRBV11-1 and TRBJ2-7, the CDR3 gives the full variable domain: EAEVAQSPRYKITEKSQAVAFWCDPISGHATLYWYRQILGQGPELLVQFQDESVVDDSQLPKDRFSAERLKGVDSTLKIQPAELGDSAMYLCASSLTQKAYEQYFGPGTRLTVT.